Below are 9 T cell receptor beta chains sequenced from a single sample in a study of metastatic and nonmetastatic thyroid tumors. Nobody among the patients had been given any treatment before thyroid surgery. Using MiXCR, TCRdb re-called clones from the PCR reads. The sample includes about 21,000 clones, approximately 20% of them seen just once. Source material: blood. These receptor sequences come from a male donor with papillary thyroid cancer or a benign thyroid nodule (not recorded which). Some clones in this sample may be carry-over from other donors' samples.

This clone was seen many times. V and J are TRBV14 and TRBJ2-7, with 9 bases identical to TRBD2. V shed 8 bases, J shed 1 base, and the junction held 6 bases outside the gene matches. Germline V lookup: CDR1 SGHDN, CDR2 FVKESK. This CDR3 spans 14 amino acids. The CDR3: CASRASGVSYEQYF. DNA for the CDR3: TGTGCCAGCCGTGCTAGCGGGGTTTCCTACGAGCAGTACTTC.

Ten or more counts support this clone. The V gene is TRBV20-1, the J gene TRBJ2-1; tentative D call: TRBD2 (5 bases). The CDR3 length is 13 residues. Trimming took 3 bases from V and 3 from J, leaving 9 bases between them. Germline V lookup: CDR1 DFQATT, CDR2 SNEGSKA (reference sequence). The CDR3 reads CSARSGFYNEQFF. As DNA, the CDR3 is TGCAGTGCTAGGAGCGGTTTCTACAATGAGCAGTTCTTC.

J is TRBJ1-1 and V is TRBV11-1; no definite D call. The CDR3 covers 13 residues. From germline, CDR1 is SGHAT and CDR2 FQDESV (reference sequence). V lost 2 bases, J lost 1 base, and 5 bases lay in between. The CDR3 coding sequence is TGTGCCAGCAGCTTATTTTCGAACACTGAAGCTTTCTTT. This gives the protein CASSLFSNTEAFF.

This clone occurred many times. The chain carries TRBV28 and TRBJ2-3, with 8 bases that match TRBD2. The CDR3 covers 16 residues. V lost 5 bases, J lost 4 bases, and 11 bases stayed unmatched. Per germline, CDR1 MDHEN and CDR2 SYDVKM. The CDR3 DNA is TGTGCCAGCAGTCGCCCGCAAGCGGGAGTGGCAGATACGCAGTATTTT. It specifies CASSRPQAGVADTQYF.

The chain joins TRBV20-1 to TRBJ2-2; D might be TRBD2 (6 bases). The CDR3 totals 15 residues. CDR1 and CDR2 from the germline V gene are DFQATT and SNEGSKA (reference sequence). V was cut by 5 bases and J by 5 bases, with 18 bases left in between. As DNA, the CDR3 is TGCAGTGCTCCCAGACTAGTTGGAGTAACCGGGGAGCTGTTTTTT. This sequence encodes CSAPRLVGVTGELFF.

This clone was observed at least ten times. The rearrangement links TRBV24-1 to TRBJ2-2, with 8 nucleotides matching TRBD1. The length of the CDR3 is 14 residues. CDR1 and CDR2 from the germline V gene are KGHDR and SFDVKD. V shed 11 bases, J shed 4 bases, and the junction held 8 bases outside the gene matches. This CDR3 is CASGQGFSTGELFF. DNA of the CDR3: TGTGCCAGTGGACAGGGATTTAGCACCGGGGAGCTGTTTTTT.

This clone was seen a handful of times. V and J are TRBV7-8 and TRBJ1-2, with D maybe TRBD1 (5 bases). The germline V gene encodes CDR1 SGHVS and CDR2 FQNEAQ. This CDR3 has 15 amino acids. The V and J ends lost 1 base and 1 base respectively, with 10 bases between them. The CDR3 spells CASSLDGRDNYGYTF. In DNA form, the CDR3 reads TGTGCCAGCAGCTTAGATGGCAGGGATAACTATGGCTACACCTTC.

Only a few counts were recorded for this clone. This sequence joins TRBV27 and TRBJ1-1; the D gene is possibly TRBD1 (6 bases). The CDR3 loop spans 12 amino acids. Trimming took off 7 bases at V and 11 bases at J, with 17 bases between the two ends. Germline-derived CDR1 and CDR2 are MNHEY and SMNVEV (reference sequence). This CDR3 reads CASKGEGARAFF. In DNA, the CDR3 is TGTGCCAGCAAGGGGGAGGGTGCGAGGGCTTTCTTT.

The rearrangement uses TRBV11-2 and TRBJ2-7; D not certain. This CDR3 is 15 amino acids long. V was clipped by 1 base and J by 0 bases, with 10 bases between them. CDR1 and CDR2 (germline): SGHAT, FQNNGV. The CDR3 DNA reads TGTGCCAGCAGCTTAGGGACGTCGAGCTCCTACGAGCAGTACTTC. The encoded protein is CASSLGTSSSYEQYF.